A single sample gave rise to the 23 T cell receptor beta chains below, sequenced in a study of vaccination and CD4 T cells after COVID-19. Indicated treatment: approximately nine-day PBMC culture with coronavirus spike peptide pools or control peptides (ViraFEST assay). Gathering of the CD4+ T cells, from the unexposed donor, took place before the COVID-19 pandemic (2011-2018). The Oncomine TCR Beta short-read assay sequenced DNA from cultured CD4+ T cells. Genomic DNA from cultured CD4+ T cells was extracted. MiXCR, applied by TCRdb to the PCR reads, yields one record per CDR3 protein. Of thousands of distinct CDR3 sequences listed, 25% to 40% are singletons. No cognate antigen is known for these TCRs. The sample taken for sequencing was CD4+ T cells from blood, cultured in vitro. Receptors were obtained from a human donor in good health.

By share of the sample, this clonotype is medium-sized. The rearrangement uses TRBV15 and TRBJ1-2; TRBD1 matches at 10 bases. Germline V gene sequence: CDR1 LNHNV, CDR2 YYDKDF (reference sequence). With V trimmed by 1 base and J by 3 bases, 8 bases remained unmatched. CDR3 size: 17 residues. The DNA of the CDR3 is TGTGCCACCAGCAGAGTATTGACAGGGGGCGCGGACTATGGCTACACCTTC. Amino acids: CATSRVLTGGADYGYTF.

The gene calls are TRBV29-1 and TRBJ2-7, with D perhaps TRBD1 (5 bases). Per the germline V gene, CDR1 is SQVTM and CDR2 is ANQGSEA. Trimming removed 4 bases at V and 3 bases at J, with 16 bases between. The CDR3 runs 14 residues. CDR3 bases: TGCAGCGTTGTCTCAGGGAATATCTTCTACGAGCAGTACTTC. Its translation: CSVVSGNIFYEQYF.

V usage is TRBV6-5 and J usage is TRBJ1-2; no definite D call. The V end was cut by 3 bases, the J end by 2 bases, with 10 bases between. The CDR3 consists of 14 residues. Germline V lookup: CDR1 MNHEY, CDR2 SVGAGI. In DNA form, the CDR3 reads TGTGCCAGCAGTTATTCCGGACCGAACTATGGCTACACCTTC. This gives the protein CASSYSGPNYGYTF.

This clonotype occurred once. V usage is TRBV11-2 and J usage is TRBJ2-3; D ambiguous. Germline lookup yields CDR1 SGHAT and CDR2 FQNNGV. The CDR3 loop spans 15 amino acids. The V end lost 2 bases, the J end lost 0 bases, and 9 bases lay between the germline ends. The CDR3 DNA is TGTGCCAGCAGCTTAAGACCAATAAGCACAGATACGCAGTATTTT. Amino acid sequence: CASSLRPISTDTQYF.

This clonotype came up a few times. The chain joins TRBV11-3 to TRBJ2-7; 8 bases agree with TRBD1. CDR1 SGHNT and CDR2 YENEEA come from the germline V gene. V dropped 5 bases and J dropped 6; count of bases not matched to a gene: 6. The CDR3 length is 13 residues. The DNA of the CDR3 is TGTGCCAGCAGCAGAGGACAGGGAGCCGAGCAGTACTTC. Encoded protein: CASSRGQGAEQYF.

This clonotype showed up just a few times. This rearrangement joins TRBV5-6 to TRBJ1-1; D unclear. This CDR3 comprises 14 residues. Germline CDR1 and CDR2: SGHDT and YYEEEE. V was pared by 3 bases and J by 8 bases, with 17 bases between. CDR3 nucleotide sequence: TGTGCCAGCAGCTCGGGGAGGGCCCTCTTAGAAGCTTTCTTT. This translates into CASSSGRALLEAFF.

The chain links TRBV6-1 to TRBJ1-1; D unresolved. In germline, CDR1 is MNHNS, CDR2 SASEGT. V was cut by 6 bases and J by 1 base, with 12 bases left in between. The CDR3 extends over 14 amino acids. The DNA of the CDR3 is TGTGCCAGCAGCTTCATGGGCGGGAACACTGAAGCTTTCTTT. Protein sequence: CASSFMGGNTEAFF.

Only a few counts were recorded for this clonotype. The chain couples TRBV6-2 or TRBV6-3 to TRBJ2-3; D unresolved. This CDR3 contains 11 residues. Germline CDR1 is MNHEY and CDR2 is SVGEGT. The ends were cut back, 3 bases at V and 8 bases at J, with 6 bases in the middle. The CDR3 DNA sequence: TGTGCCAGCAGTTATTTGGGTACGCAGTATTTT. It codes for CASSYLGTQYF.

V gene TRBV19 combines with J gene TRBJ2-7; TRBD2 matches at 9 bases. Trimming took 3 bases from V and 2 from J; bases not matched to a gene: 14. The CDR3 has 18 residues. The V gene's germline CDR1 is LNHDA and CDR2 SQIVND (reference sequence). The CDR3 spells CASSMVREGLGRTYEQYF. CDR3 nucleotides: TGTGCCAGTAGTATGGTGCGGGAGGGCCTTGGAAGGACCTACGAGCAGTACTTC. Full variable domain (outside the CDR3, taken from reference TRBV19 and TRBJ2-7): DGGITQSPKYLFRKEGQNVTLSCEQNLNHDAMYWYRQDPGQGLRLIYYSQIVNDFQKGDIAEGYSVSREKKESFPLTVTSAQKNPTAFYLCASSMVREGLGRTYEQYFGPGTRLTVT.

This sequence joins TRBV6-2 or TRBV6-3 and TRBJ2-1; no definite D call. Trimming shortened V by 7 bases and J by 4 bases, and 17 bases separated the two germline ends. The CDR3 loop spans 15 amino acids. Germline CDR1 MNHEY, CDR2 SVGEGT. The CDR3 region is CASTPNRARYNEQFF. In DNA form, the CDR3 reads TGTGCCAGCACTCCTAATCGGGCGAGATACAATGAGCAGTTCTTC.

This clonotype was counted only a few times. This rearrangement joins TRBV7-3 to TRBJ2-2; D gene ambiguous. V shed 5 bases and J shed 4 bases, with 5 bases lying between them. The CDR3 has 12 residues. CDR1 and CDR2 from the germline V gene are SGHTA and FQGTGA. CDR3 coding DNA: TGTGCCAGCAGCCCTTCCACCGGGGAGCTGTTTTTT. Translation gives CASSPSTGELFF.

This clonotype was picked up a small number of times. The chain is built from TRBV20-1 and TRBJ2-3; no clear D. The V gene's germline CDR1 is DFQATT and CDR2 SNEGSKA (reference sequence). V was trimmed by 6 bases and J by 2 bases, leaving 15 bases between them. The CDR3 contains 14 residues. The CDR3 reads CSAPKVGVTDTQYF. The DNA of the CDR3 is TGCAGTGCCCCGAAAGTAGGCGTCACAGATACGCAGTATTTT.

This clonotype is deemed medium-sized. The J gene is TRBJ1-2, the V gene TRBV20-1, with D tentatively TRBD1 (5 bases). Between the trimmed V and J ends, which lost 1 base and 3 bases, there was a span of 12 bases. CDR3 size: 14 residues. Germline CDR1 reads DFQATT; CDR2 reads SNEGSKA (reference sequence). The CDR3 reads CSARVPGTHYGYTF. In DNA form, the CDR3 reads TGCAGTGCTAGAGTTCCCGGGACCCACTATGGCTACACCTTC.

This chain links TRBV6-1 with TRBJ1-4, with D maybe TRBD1 (6 bases). The V gene lost 8 bases and the J gene lost 11 bases, with 18 bases spanning the gap. Germline V gives CDR1 MNHNS, CDR2 SASEGT. This CDR3 contains 13 residues. CDR3 sequence reads: CASALGGGVKLFF. The CDR3 DNA reads TGTGCCAGCGCACTGGGCGGGGGCGTGAAACTGTTTTTT.

This chain uses TRBV20-1 with TRBJ2-3; D might be TRBD2 (5 bases). V lost 2 bases, J lost 3 bases, and 9 bases lay in between. This CDR3 is built from 13 residues. In germline, CDR1 is DFQATT, CDR2 SNEGSKA (reference sequence). CDR3 in amino acids: CSARKGGTDTQYF. The CDR3 coding sequence is TGCAGTGCTAGAAAGGGCGGGACAGATACGCAGTATTTT.

This clonotype has just one count. This sequence joins TRBV28 and TRBJ2-7, with 7 bases matching TRBD1. CDR1 and CDR2 (germline): MDHEN, SYDVKM. V lost 7 bases and J lost 2; bases outside the gene matches: 5. The CDR3 is made up of 13 amino acids. The CDR3 spells CASTPDRTYEQYF. CDR3 coding DNA: TGTGCCAGCACCCCGGACAGGACCTACGAGCAGTACTTC.

The chain joins TRBV15 to TRBJ2-2; the D is unclear. The V gene's germline CDR1 is LNHNV and CDR2 YYDKDF (reference sequence). V lost 5 bases and J lost 4, with 8 bases in between. This CDR3 region has 13 residues. DNA of the CDR3: TGTGCCACCAGCTCCCTCGGCACCGGGGAGCTGTTTTTT. It yields the protein CATSSLGTGELFF.

The genes are TRBV18 and TRBJ2-5, with D unclear. The germline CDR1 and CDR2 sequences are KGHSH and LQKENI. V was cut by 3 bases and J by 3 bases, with 5 bases left in between. The CDR3 contains 12 residues. Here the CDR3 DNA reads TGTGCCAGCTCACCGCTGGAAGAGACCCAGTACTTC. Protein: CASSPLEETQYF.

The chain links TRBV24-1 to TRBJ2-1, with D perhaps matching TRBD1 (6 bases). There are 14 residues in the CDR3. Trimming took 6 bases from V and 2 from J, leaving 10 bases between them. Germline-derived CDR1 and CDR2 are KGHDR and SFDVKD. The CDR3 loop reads CATSRDNTYNEQFF. Here the CDR3 DNA reads TGTGCCACCAGTCGGGACAATACCTACAATGAGCAGTTCTTC.

This clonotype has a handful of counts. The chain uses TRBV7-3 and TRBJ2-5; TRBD2 is a possible D gene (6 bases). This CDR3 has 14 amino acids. V lost 0 bases to trimming and J lost 2 bases, with 7 bases between them. Germline assignment: CDR1 SGHTA and CDR2 FQGTGA. CDR3 protein: CASSLTGRQETQYF. The DNA of the CDR3 is TGTGCCAGCAGCTTAACCGGGAGACAAGAGACCCAGTACTTC.

In its sample, this clonotype was seen a few times. The chain is built from TRBV6-1 and TRBJ2-2, with D tentatively TRBD2 (6 bases). Trimming pared 6 bases from V and 1 base from J, leaving 9 bases between. CDR1 is MNHNS and CDR2 is SASEGT in the germline V gene. This CDR3 region has 14 residues. CDR3: CASRGLLNTGELFF. The CDR3, as DNA: TGTGCCAGCAGAGGACTACTGAACACCGGGGAGCTGTTTTTT.

The sample holds a few counts of this clonotype. This chain joins TRBV19 and TRBJ2-7; 7 nucleotides align to TRBD2. V trimming: 3 bases; J trimming: 3 bases; junction bases outside the gene matches: 8. CDR3 size: 15 residues. Germline lookup yields CDR1 LNHDA and CDR2 SQIVND (reference sequence). CDR3 in DNA: TGTGCCAGTAGTATTTATGGGACTACCCTCTACGAGCAGTACTTC. Translation: CASSIYGTTLYEQYF. The entire variable domain, with the rest obtained from reference TRBV19 and TRBJ2-7, is as follows: DGGITQSPKYLFRKEGQNVTLSCEQNLNHDAMYWYRQDPGQGLRLIYYSQIVNDFQKGDIAEGYSVSREKKESFPLTVTSAQKNPTAFYLCASSIYGTTLYEQYFGPGTRLTVT.

The chain is built from TRBV5-4 and TRBJ2-1; TRBD1 might be the D (6 bases). V was pared by 2 bases and J by 5 bases, with 14 bases between. The CDR3 runs 15 residues. Germline CDR1 is SGHNT and CDR2 is YYREEE (reference sequence). CDR3: CASSFTSRDNNEQFF. The CDR3 DNA reads as TGTGCCAGCAGCTTTACGTCCAGGGACAACAATGAGCAGTTCTTC. The full variable domain, with the rest looked up from reference TRBV5-4 and TRBJ2-1, is ETGVTQSPTHLIKTRGQQVTLRCSSQSGHNTVSWYQQALGQGPQFIFQYYREEENGRGNFPPRFSGLQFPNYSSELNVNALELDDSALYLCASSFTSRDNNEQFFGPGTRLTVL.